This T cell receptor (beta chain) was sequenced in a study of cytomegalovirus exposure and HLA in healthy donors (dated by TCRdb to 2017 to 2019). At the level of the whole study: In an earlier analysis of some 550 of the donors, 276 Gb of sequence data and 100 million or so unique TCR beta sequences from about 179 million T cells were reported. An early release that covered some 640 HLA-typed donors contained about 300 gigabases of sequencing data and tens of millions of unique TCR sequences. The genetic ancestry cluster associated with self-reported Caucasian donors included 81% of the roughly 400 genotyped donors. The study aimed to test whether signatures of past pathogen exposure could be identified by cataloging public T cell receptors. The study profiled the T cell repertoires of 666 subjects by immunosequencing and related them to cytomegalovirus serostatus. A separate validation cohort of about 110 different subjects was used in addition to the approximately 670-subject first cohort. The study combined high-throughput TCR immunosequencing, statistical association of individual TCRs with disease status, and machine learning to predict cytomegalovirus infection status. To study patterns of TCR occurrence, a later analysis re-analyzed previously published TCR beta repertoires from more than 550 donors and added high-resolution HLA genotyping. Rather than drawing on any new phenotypic data, the later analysis identified candidate immune exposures from TCR beta sequences and the way those sequences occurred across donors. An earlier analysis of a few hundred of the donors applied high-throughput TCR beta sequencing to assess whether each TCR beta V gene segment acted as functional or pseudogenic. Donor age, sex, ethnicity and CMV serostatus were collected together with the repertoire data. A later genetic analysis took genome-wide SNP genotypes for about 55% of the 666 donors and used that subset as a discovery cohort. All discovery cohort repertoires had been generated on a single sequencing platform. Both class I and class II loci were covered by HLA typing, at four-digit resolution. Typing coverage differed by locus: A, B, C, DRB1 and DQB1 were typed in about 620-630 donors, DQA1 in about 500, DPA1 in 600 to 610, and DPB1 in 400 to 490. Several DR-DQ haplotypes were treated as single units for association and clustering because of strong linkage in the cohort. On average, over 200,000 unique TCR beta nucleotide sequences were sequenced per donor among a few hundred genotyped donors of the cohort, with roughly 18% of those sequences being non-productive.

About this clone itself: What this receptor recognizes is not known. Base qualities were left out, and no much larger clone turns up one base away.

Library preparation used the immunoSEQ multiplex PCR assay. A mixture of 60 forward primers for TCR Vbeta segments and 13 reverse primers for TCR Jbeta segments was used in the multiplex PCR. The CDR3 region of rearranged TCR beta genes was amplified from genomic DNA with a multiplex PCR assay. On the Illumina HiSeq System, the amplified TCR beta libraries were sequenced as 87-base-pair reads. Per the source publication's procedure: A later analysis tallied about 77 million unique TCR beta chains across the roughly 610 repertoires, and around 10 million of those chains were shared by two or more donors. To remove PCR and sequencing errors, raw reads were error-corrected and collapsed into unique sequences using a nearest-neighbor algorithm that merged closely related sequences. Alignment of CDR3 sequences to IMGT reference sequences was used to assign V, D and J gene segments. For a sequence to be retained, a match of at least six nucleotides to both a V gene segment and a J gene segment was required. Rearrangements were classified as productive when the CDR3 lacked stop codons and remained in frame with V and J, and all other rearrangements were classified as non-productive. Following IMGT convention, CDR3 was defined as the stretch from the second conserved V-encoded cysteine to the conserved J-encoded phenylalanine. The earlier analysis of about 530 of the donors excluded any sequence lacking an unambiguous match to a single V gene segment. An earlier analysis of 550 to 650 of the donors classified V segments as functional when productive rearrangements were above 56.7% and as segregating when the standard deviation between donors was above 5%. To diagnose cytomegalovirus status from the catalog of TCR beta chain sequences, a statistical classification framework was built. In a later analysis, V and J genes were assigned by comparing TCR nucleotide sequences against IMGT/GENE-DB human TR gene sequences. A later analysis assigned CDR3 sequences and most-parsimonious VDJ recombination scenarios with the TCRdist pipeline. In a later analysis, each TCR beta chain was defined by its CDR3 amino acid sequence together with its V-gene family, and reads without a unique V-gene family were excluded. A later analysis removed 500 to 600 highly shared, low-generation-probability nucleotide sequences to deal with suspected cross-contamination and a sequencing artifact. A later analysis calculated a clonal expansion index for each public chain from normalized within-repertoire ranks of inferred template counts. A later analysis computed generation probabilities with a VDJ recombination model fitted to out-of-frame rearrangements, and checked the results against IGoR. In a later analysis, hypergeometric tests were used to score TCR-TCR, TCR-HLA and TCR-CMV co-occurrence, with a repertoire-size bias correction applied to TCR pairs. In a later analysis, false discovery rates were estimated by permuting HLA or CMV assignments 20 times. A later analysis grouped co-occurring TCRs with DBSCAN, adding TCRdist sequence similarity when clustering within HLA-allele-positive subsets. Repertoires with fewer than 30,000 or more than 120,000 public chains, plus five repertoires with anomalous nucleotide sharing, were excluded from co-occurrence clustering. Here the immuneACCESS table is served through TCRdb, limited to in-frame sequences with V and J called. Missing clones are a known gap in these copies; in checked studies unresolved V genes cover under half, and the rest lacks a known reason. The V and J calls and clone size are taken from that table; D and trimming were inferred from the DNA. Across this sample there are approximately 110,000 clones, with 60% to 75% seen only once. 4.2% of the sample comes from the top ten.

From the cysteine up to the phenylalanine, the CDR3 has a length of 13 residues. The entry retains the CDR3 DNA only, 39 bases that are in frame from base 1. V drops 2 bases and J drops 2 bases, leaving 7 bases in between. Taken from the germline V gene, the CDR1 and CDR2 loops are ENHRY and SYGVKD. Study-wide findings and limitations: Compared with the 666-donor mean, donors in an Asian-associated ancestry cluster had fewer N-insertions in productive TCRs, according to a later genetic analysis. While some public TCRs were present in many individuals, most TCR sequences turned up only very rarely across donors. A further reported finding was that TCR beta sequences accurately predicted the HLA-A and HLA-B alleles for most subjects in the first cohort. In the study, 150 to 200 TCR beta chains were listed as associated with cytomegalovirus. A later analysis reported that several top co-occurrence clusters appeared linked to parvovirus B19, influenza, CMV and Epstein-Barr virus. Three of the identified cytomegalovirus-associated TCR beta chains were confirmed in vitro to be specific for cytomegalovirus antigens. In a later analysis, around 17,000 TCR beta sequences were associated with specific HLA alleles at a false discovery rate of 0.05. The classifier was reported to diagnose cytomegalovirus status with high specificity and sensitivity in both the original cohort and the validation cohort. Immune exposure information for the cohort was limited to CMV serostatus. According to a later analysis, TCR association rates differed among HLA loci, with DRB1 alleles showing the most associated TCRs and HLA-C alleles showing the fewest. Only TCR beta chains were sequenced in this cohort, and the absence of alpha or paired-chain data limited detectable features. When HLA alleles, especially DR and DQ, strongly co-occurred, TCR associations were difficult to assign to individual alleles. A later genetic analysis associated a missense DCLRE1C variant with V-gene and J-gene trimming of TCR beta chains, and an independent cohort replicated the association. In an earlier analysis of about 550 of the donors, most TCR beta V segments were observed in productive rearrangements about 87% or about 30% of the time, broadly matching IMGT annotations. Compared with equally common non-associated chains, HLA-associated TCR beta chains in a later analysis were more clonally expanded and had lower generation probabilities. The presence/absence analyses assumed that sequencing depth was roughly uniform across donors, and that assumption may not be true. Because the 87-base-pair reads could not distinguish some IMGT-functional V segments, including TRBV6-2 and TRBV6-3, those segments were excluded. About 17 rarely observed V segments, including chromosome 9 orphons, were excluded from the earlier analysis of about 600 of the donors because counts were too low. A cluster of highly shared sequence variants was judged likely to be a technical artifact of the sequencing pipeline. Because HLA typing was unavailable for some donors at each locus, only the typed subset was used in association tests. According to the authors, the approach could potentially be generalized to other disease states and immunological phenotypes. Linkage disequilibrium might explain the correlated functional status among segregating V segments, but an unknown experimental factor could not be ruled out. In a later analysis, most CMV-associated TCR beta chains were found to appear HLA-restricted, with HLA associations seemingly driven largely by CMV exposure.

The cohort consisted of some 670 healthy bone marrow donors. Cohort members were all nominally healthy when sampled, although unrecorded immune exposures were likely present. The donor was CMV seropositive and was included in the group of around 300 seropositive cohort members. A peripheral blood sample was provided by each donor, and peripheral blood mononuclear cells were used for TCR beta sequencing. The Qiagen DNeasy Blood Extraction Kit was used to extract genomic DNA from the blood cell samples. This TCR was sampled from a woman in her fifties or sixties in good health and CMV-seropositive. Sequencing was performed on PBMCs. The sequence is built from TRBV10-3 and TRBJ2-7; the D gene is unclear. CDR3 region: CAISEGTPYEQYF. DNA sequence: TGTGCCATCAGTGAGGGCACCCCCTACGAGCAGTACTTC.